The sequence of this T cell receptor (beta chain) was determined in a study of OX40 agonist ivuxolimab in advanced cancers. V was trimmed by 4 bases and J by 0 bases, leaving 11 bases between them. This CDR3 comprises 14 residues. CDR1 SGDLS and CDR2 YYNGEE come from the germline V gene. The protocol was immunoSEQ multiplex PCR, while the TCRdb copy is restricted to in-frame clones and leaves out a portion. The sample holds tens of thousands of clones; around four fifths are singletons and the top ten take 1.5% to 2%. The chain combines TRBV9 with TRBJ2-7, with TRBD1 as a possible D gene (5 bases). Sample: CD4+ or CD8+ T cells sorted from blood, taken in a trial of the OX40 agonist ivuxolimab. The TCR was taken from an adult with an advanced solid tumor such as melanoma, head and neck, liver or kidney cancer. CDR3 sequence: CASSPQGASYEQYF. In nucleotides, the CDR3 is TGTGCCAGCAGCCCCCAGGGCGCCTCCTACGAGCAGTACTTC.